Below are 4 T cell receptor beta chains sequenced from a single sample in a study of identical twins (dated by TCRdb to about 2016). Libraries came from 5' RACE. Sequencing used an Illumina HiSeq 2000. TCRdb reanalyzed the raw reads on its own, using fastp at Q25 for trimming and MiXCR for clone calling, and kept in-frame beta chains. Identical CDR3 protein sequences are pooled into one entry, listed with their most common genes and DNA. For this sample the table gives hundreds of thousands of distinct CDR3 sequences, of which roughly 10% were detected only once. The top ten clones comprise 7% to 8.5% of the sample. A further study also used this sample, focusing on yellow fever vaccine responses in identical twins.

Sequenced input: CD8+ T cells sorted from blood. Every receptor here comes from a woman younger than 35 in good health.

The chain recombines TRBV7-2 with TRBJ2-1; 14 nucleotides line up with TRBD2. Germline trimming cut 5 bases from V and 10 bases from J; bases unmatched to any gene: 7. This CDR3 spans 15 amino acids. Germline loops: CDR1 SGHTA, CDR2 FQGNSA. CDR3 sequence: CASSRLAGGEGEQFF. The DNA of the CDR3 is TGTGCCAGCAGCCGACTAGCGGGAGGGGAAGGCGAGCAGTTCTTC.

Many counts were recorded for this clonotype. The chain is built from TRBV30 and TRBJ2-3; 11 positions agree with TRBD2. CDR1 and CDR2 (germline): GTSNPN, SVGIG (reference sequence). This CDR3 is 15 amino acids long. Unmatched junction bases numbered 8, after V lost 3 bases and J lost 6 bases. The chain's CDR3 is CAWSLTSGSSDTQYF. CDR3 coding DNA: TGTGCCTGGAGCCTAACTAGCGGGAGTTCCGATACGCAGTATTTT.

This clonotype was detected a few times. J is TRBJ2-7 and V is TRBV7-2; possibly TRBD2 for D (5 bases). The CDR3 length is 13 residues. Trimming pared 2 bases from V and 4 bases from J, leaving 9 bases between. Germline CDR1 is SGHTA and CDR2 is FQGNSA. The DNA of the CDR3 is TGTGCCAGCAGCTTATTATGGGAGTACGAGCAGTACTTC. Its protein is CASSLLWEYEQYF.

The chain is built from TRBV12-5 and TRBJ2-1; D could derive from TRBD1 or TRBD2 (6 bases each). The germline V gene encodes CDR1 LGHNT and CDR2 FRNRAP. The CDR3 contains 16 residues. The V end was cut by 6 bases, the J end by 7 bases, with 22 bases between. The CDR3: CASGYMVRGRINEQFF. Written as DNA, the CDR3 is TGTGCTAGTGGGTACATGGTTCGGGGGCGAATAAATGAGCAGTTCTTC.